This passage covers 9 T cell receptor beta chains from one sample sequenced in a study of cytomegalovirus exposure and HLA in healthy donors. Some clones are missing from TCRdb's copy, which holds only in-frame ones; the method was immunoSEQ multiplex PCR. This repertoire shows around 150,000 clones, almost 85% found once; its top ten account for 30%. Source material: PBMCs. The receptors originated from a young man in good health and CMV-seropositive.

The genes are TRBV29-1 and TRBJ2-2; 11 nucleotides agree with TRBD1. Germline trimming cut 7 bases from V and 4 bases from J; bases unmatched to any gene: 5. In germline, CDR1 is SQVTM, CDR2 ANQGSEA. The CDR3 runs to 14 residues. CDR3 in amino acids: CSAWDRGSTGELFF. The CDR3, as DNA: TGCAGCGCCTGGGACAGGGGGAGCACCGGGGAGCTGTTTTTT.

The J gene is TRBJ1-6, the V gene TRBV19, with D possibly being TRBD1 (6 bases). With 5 bases removed from V and 10 bases from J, the gap between germline ends came to 21 bases. Germline V lookup: CDR1 LNHDA, CDR2 SQIVND (reference sequence). This CDR3 region has 16 residues. The CDR3 region has the DNA TGTGCCAGTAGTTTGTTCTACGGGACAAGTCCATCACCCCTCCACTTT. Translated: CASSLFYGTSPSPLHF.

Worth noting for this clone: A much larger clone differs by one base, so this may be a read error. Distinct nucleotide sequences in the sample also encode this CDR3. This chain joins TRBV27 and TRBJ1-1; possible D gene TRBD1, 5 bases. Germline CDR1 reads MNHEY; CDR2 reads SMNVEV (reference sequence). V dropped 2 bases and J dropped 2 bases, with 6 bases sitting between them. The length of the CDR3 is 13 residues. CDR3 residues: CASSLQGNTEAFF. The CDR3 DNA follows: TGTGCCAGCAGTTTACAGGGAAACACTGAAGCTTTCTTT.

The rearrangement uses TRBV7-6 and TRBJ2-5; 9 bases map to TRBD2. V trimming: 4 bases; J trimming: 5 bases; junction bases outside the gene matches: 17. From germline, CDR1 is SGHVS and CDR2 FNYEAQ. The CDR3 is 18 amino acids. The CDR3 nucleotides read TGTGCCAGCAGCTGGAGCCCTAGCGGGAACTCCCCATCGGAGACCCAGTACTTC. Translation gives CASSWSPSGNSPSETQYF.

The chain links TRBV2 to TRBJ1-1, with D tentatively TRBD1 (6 bases). V lost 11 bases and J 4 bases, leaving 14 bases between the germline ends. CDR1 and CDR2 from the germline V gene are SNHLY and FYNNEI. CDR3 length: 12 residues. CDR3 nucleotide sequence: TGTGCCTGTGACAGGCAGTTCACTGAAGCTTTCTTT. Translation: CACDRQFTEAFF.

This clone was recorded once. The CDR3 loop reads CASSLSGGGQPQHF. The CDR3 DNA sequence: TGTGCCAGCAGCCTGTCGGGGGGAGGTCAGCCCCAGCATTTT. The genes are TRBV7-9 and TRBJ1-5, with D perhaps matching TRBD1 (5 bases). Looked up from germline, CDR1 is SEHNR and CDR2 is FQNEAQ (reference sequence). The CDR3 consists of 14 residues. V was trimmed by 5 bases and J by 6 bases, leaving 14 bases between them.

The J gene is TRBJ1-2, the V gene TRBV25-1; the D gene is possibly TRBD1 (5 bases). Germline-derived CDR1 and CDR2 are MGHDK and SYGVNS. Deletions cut 4 bases from V and 7 bases from J, with 22 bases between. The CDR3 sequence is 16 residues long. The CDR3 spells CASSGPYSEGTSGYTF. In nucleotides, the CDR3 is TGTGCCAGCAGTGGACCCTATTCGGAGGGGACTAGTGGCTACACCTTC.

This sequence joins TRBV6-4 and TRBJ1-2; D is uncertain. Germline values: CDR1 MRHNA, CDR2 SNTAGT. Trimming removed 0 bases from V and 4 bases from J, with 15 bases in between. CDR3 length: 16 residues. The CDR3 region has the DNA TGTGCCAGCAGTGACTCGACGACGGGAGAACGCTATGGCTACACCTTC. It yields the protein CASSDSTTGERYGYTF.

The chain joins TRBV5-1 to TRBJ1-1; 9 positions agree with TRBD1. The germline CDR1 and CDR2 sequences are SGHRS and YFSETQ. CDR3 length: 14 residues. J was trimmed by 1 base and V by 5 bases; bases with no gene match: 3. CDR3 coding DNA: TGCGCCAGCAGGTGGACAGGGGAGAACACTGAAGCTTTCTTT. Its translation: CASRWTGENTEAFF.